The 14 T cell receptor beta chains listed next were all sequenced from one sample in a study of radiotherapy plus CTLA-4 blockade in lung cancer. Only in-frame clones appear in the TCRdb table, and some are missing; sequencing was by immunoSEQ multiplex PCR. The sample gives about 80,000 clones, more than 80% of which show up once; about 0.79% is in the top ten. Source: peripheral blood, taken from a patient treated with radiotherapy plus ipilimumab. These receptors all come from a human donor with non-small cell lung cancer who had stable disease on radiotherapy plus ipilimumab.

The chain uses TRBV5-6 and TRBJ2-3; TRBD1 might be the D (5 bases). The germline V gene encodes CDR1 SGHDT and CDR2 YYEEEE. The ends were cut back, 0 bases at V and 2 bases at J, with 10 bases in the middle. The length of the CDR3 is 15 residues. CDR3 residues: CASSLAPQATDTQYF. The CDR3 region has the DNA TGTGCCAGCAGCTTGGCCCCACAGGCCACAGATACGCAGTATTTT.

This chain uses TRBV9 with TRBJ2-3; unclear D gene. CDR1 is SGDLS, CDR2 YYNGEE, per germline. CDR3 length equals 19 residues. V lost 0 bases and J lost 1, with 21 bases in between. The CDR3 spells CASSVALATGSAGTDTQYF. For the CDR3, the DNA is TGTGCCAGCAGCGTAGCTCTGGCGACGGGCAGTGCCGGCACAGATACGCAGTATTTT.

J is TRBJ1-2 and V is TRBV18; D gene ambiguous. Germline values: CDR1 KGHSH, CDR2 LQKENI. This CDR3 is built from 14 residues. V was cut by 1 base and J by 4 bases, with 10 bases left in between. Written as DNA, the CDR3 is TGTGCCAGCTCACCACGGCCTGAACCCTATGGCTACACCTTC. Its protein is CASSPRPEPYGYTF. Using reference TRBV18 and TRBJ1-2 for the parts outside the CDR3, the full variable domain is NAGVMQNPRHLVRRRGQEARLRCSPMKGHSHVYWYRQLPEEGLKFMVYLQKENIIDESGMPKERFSAEFPKEGPSILRIQQVVRGDSAAYFCASSPRPEPYGYTFGSGTRLTVV.

This chain connects TRBV19 to TRBJ2-3, with D perhaps TRBD1 (7 bases). This CDR3 comprises 16 residues. The germline CDR1 and CDR2 sequences are LNHDA and SQIVND (reference sequence). V was clipped by 2 bases and J by 0 bases, with 12 bases between them. Here the CDR3 DNA reads TGTGCCAGTAGTATACGGCCAGGGGGGAGCACAGATACGCAGTATTTT. Residues: CASSIRPGGSTDTQYF.

In its sample, this clone was seen a few times. The chain couples TRBV11-1 to TRBJ2-2; D possibly corresponds to TRBD2 (5 bases). Germline loops: CDR1 SGHAT, CDR2 FQDESV (reference sequence). V lost 2 bases and J 4 bases, leaving 11 bases between the germline ends. CDR3 length: 15 residues. The CDR3, as DNA: TGTGCCAGCAGCTTACTGGCGGGCGTCACCGGGGAGCTGTTTTTT. The encoded protein is CASSLLAGVTGELFF.

The chain uses TRBV7-8 and TRBJ2-3; D remains ambiguous. CDR1 is SGHVS, CDR2 FQNEAQ, per germline. V was clipped by 1 base and J by 0 bases, with 14 bases between them. The CDR3 spans 17 residues. The CDR3: CASSLVMHSRSTDTQYF. The CDR3 DNA follows: TGTGCCAGCAGCTTAGTCATGCATAGCAGGAGCACAGATACGCAGTATTTT.

V is TRBV4-1 and J is TRBJ1-5; D is unresolved. Germline CDR1 reads MGHRA; CDR2 reads YSYEKL. The CDR3 covers 17 residues. The V gene lost 0 bases and the J gene lost 2 bases, with 14 bases spanning the gap. CDR3 nucleotide sequence: TGCGCCAGCAGCCAAGATCAGCGGGCAAGCGGCAATCAGCCCCAGCATTTT. It is translated as CASSQDQRASGNQPQHF.

The chain recombines TRBV5-1 with TRBJ1-1; D not certain. V lost 0 bases, J lost 1 base, and 4 bases lay in between. This CDR3 spans 13 amino acids. The germline V gene has CDR1 SGHRS and CDR2 YFSETQ. CDR3 in DNA: TGCGCCAGCAGCTTGGGGAAGAACACTGAAGCTTTCTTT. This sequence encodes CASSLGKNTEAFF.

The chain is built from TRBV10-3 and TRBJ2-5; maybe TRBD1 (5 bases). The germline V gene encodes CDR1 ENHRY and CDR2 SYGVKD. V lost 5 bases and J lost 0, with 13 bases in between. This CDR3 is built from 15 residues. The CDR3 nucleotides are TGTGCCATCAGTCCAGAGACAGCGTACCAAGAGACCCAGTACTTC. Its translation is CAISPETAYQETQYF.

CDR3 amino acids: CASSLEGTNTGELFF. In DNA, the CDR3 is TGTGCCAGCAGCTTAGAGGGGACGAACACCGGGGAGCTGTTTTTT. The rearrangement links TRBV11-2 to TRBJ2-2; D gene uncertain. The CDR3 runs 15 residues. Trimming removed 0 bases from V and 0 bases from J, with 5 bases in between. The germline CDR1 and CDR2 sequences are SGHAT and FQNNGV.

This clone was detected once. Other nucleotide sequences from this sample produce the same CDR3. The chain links TRBV29-1 to TRBJ2-7, with a possible D match to TRBD2 (5 bases). The CDR3 is 12 amino acids. Germline CDR1 reads SQVTM; CDR2 reads ANQGSEA. Between the trimmed V and J ends, which lost 4 bases and 3 bases, there was a span of 10 bases. The CDR3 loop is CSVGERGYEQYF. The CDR3 coding sequence is TGCAGCGTTGGGGAGAGAGGCTACGAGCAGTACTTC.

About this clone: The conserved final phenylalanine or tryptophan is absent from the CDR3, which likely points to a read error. Because the CDR3's place on the DNA is in doubt, the DNA is left out and the CDR3 is given as listed by TCRdb. The chain couples TRBV20-1 to TRBJ2-7. The CDR3 contains 8 residues when both ends are counted. Germline V gene lookup returns CDR1 DFQATT and CDR2 SNEGSKA (reference sequence). CDR3: CSALGGNL.

The chain links TRBV5-5 to TRBJ1-3; D is unresolved. The CDR3 is 14 amino acids. Germline CDR1 is SGHKS and CDR2 is YYEKEE (reference sequence). V was shortened by 7 bases and J by 0 bases, with 11 bases between the two germline ends. The CDR3 DNA reads as TGTGCCAGCCTCCCCCAACTCTCTGGAAACACCATATATTTT. Encoded protein: CASLPQLSGNTIYF.

On this clone itself: Other DNA sequences in this sample translate to the same CDR3. The rearrangement links TRBV7-6 to TRBJ2-1; 11 bases fit TRBD2. CDR1 is SGHVS, CDR2 FNYEAQ, per germline. After removal of 4 bases from V and 8 bases from J, the junction contained 7 bases not matched to a gene. This CDR3 comprises 15 residues. DNA of the CDR3: TGTGCCAGCAGCTCTAAACTAGCGGGGGTATATGAGCAGTTCTTC. The encoded protein is CASSSKLAGVYEQFF.